Below are 20 T cell receptor beta chains sequenced from a single sample in a study of cytomegalovirus exposure and HLA in healthy donors. PCR amplification relied on 60 Vbeta primers (plus 13 Jbeta primers). Sequencing used immunoSEQ multiplex PCR; TCRdb keeps in-frame clones, though not all of them. The sample holds 95,000 to 150,000 clones, 65% to 80% seen once. The sample comprised PBMCs. All receptors derive from a human donor in good health.

The CDR3 reads CASSVAPGDSYEQYF. The CDR3 DNA sequence: TGTGCCAGCAGTGTCGCCCCGGGGGACTCCTACGAGCAGTACTTC. V gene TRBV6-4 combines with J gene TRBJ2-7, with D maybe TRBD2 (6 bases). V was cut by 4 bases and J by 0 bases, with 13 bases left in between. The CDR3 totals 15 residues. Germline loops: CDR1 MRHNA, CDR2 SNTAGT.

This sequence joins TRBV27 and TRBJ2-7; 7 bases fit TRBD2. J was trimmed by 0 bases and V by 3 bases; bases with no gene match: 5. The CDR3 has 15 amino acids. Germline CDR1 is MNHEY and CDR2 is SMNVEV (reference sequence). The CDR3 here is CASSFLAASSYEQYF. For the CDR3, the DNA is TGTGCCAGCAGTTTCCTAGCGGCGAGCTCCTACGAGCAGTACTTC.

In the case of this clone: This sample includes further DNA sequences coding for the same CDR3. The chain employs TRBV5-4 and TRBJ2-2; 12 bases align to TRBD2. Trimming cost V 0 bases and J 3 bases; bases outside gene matches: 0. The CDR3 contains 16 residues. Per germline, CDR1 SGHNT and CDR2 YYREEE (reference sequence). CDR3 sequence: CASSLGLAGDTGELFF. As DNA, the CDR3 is TGTGCCAGCAGCTTGGGACTAGCGGGAGACACCGGGGAGCTGTTTTTT.

The chain is built from TRBV7-8 and TRBJ2-1; weak D call: TRBD1 (6 bases). The CDR3 contains 13 residues. The V end was cut by 3 bases, the J end by 7 bases, with 10 bases between. Germline V CDR1 and CDR2: SGHVS, FQNEAQ. As DNA, the CDR3 is TGTGCCAGCAGCTTGCGACAGGCTAATGAGCAGTTCTTC. It is translated as CASSLRQANEQFF.

The rearrangement links TRBV5-1 to TRBJ1-5; D not certain. Per the germline V gene, CDR1 is SGHRS and CDR2 is YFSETQ. Trimming removed 4 bases from V and 2 bases from J, with 10 bases in between. CDR3 length: 14 residues. As DNA, the CDR3 is TGCGCCAGCAGCCAATACGGGGGCAATCAGCCCCAGCATTTT. It yields the protein CASSQYGGNQPQHF.

This sequence joins TRBV7-2 and TRBJ2-7, with 10 positions matching TRBD2. V gave up 5 bases and J gave up 6 bases; unmatched junction bases: 7. The germline V gene has CDR1 SGHTA and CDR2 FQGNSA. This CDR3 has 14 amino acids. For the CDR3, the DNA is TGTGCCAGCAGCCAGGGACTAGCGTCGCCCGAGCAGTACTTC. It yields the protein CASSQGLASPEQYF. Combining the CDR3 with reference TRBV7-2 and TRBJ2-7 gives the whole variable domain GAGVSQSPSNKVTEKGKDVELRCDPISGHTALYWYRQSLGQGLEFLIYFQGNSAPDKSGLPSDRFSAERTGGSVSTLTIQRTQQEDSAVYLCASSQGLASPEQYFGPGTRLTVT.

The chain joins TRBV4-1 to TRBJ1-1; no definite D call. Trimming took 4 bases from V and 4 from J, leaving 19 bases between them. The CDR3 has 16 residues. Germline CDR1 MGHRA, CDR2 YSYEKL. The CDR3 sequence: CASSPKVGGRITEAFF. DNA of the CDR3: TGCGCCAGCAGCCCCAAGGTGGGAGGGAGAATCACTGAAGCTTTCTTT.

This clone was recorded only once. V and J are TRBV5-1 and TRBJ2-7; perhaps TRBD2 as D (6 bases). V lost 4 bases, J lost 5 bases, and 19 bases lay in between. From germline, CDR1 is SGHRS and CDR2 YFSETQ. The CDR3 runs 15 residues. The CDR3 reads CASSLHPPGANEQYF. The DNA for the CDR3 is TGCGCCAGCAGCCTCCACCCCCCGGGAGCTAACGAGCAGTACTTC.

The chain is built from TRBV5-1 and TRBJ1-3; the match to TRBD1 covers 12 bases. V shed 0 bases and J 8 bases; nucleotides not matched to a gene: 6. CDR1 is SGHRS, CDR2 YFSETQ, per germline. This CDR3 has 16 residues. CDR3 sequence: CASSLEGQGARDTIYF. The CDR3 nucleotides read TGCGCCAGCAGCTTGGAGGGACAGGGGGCTCGGGACACCATATATTTT.

The chain has TRBV19 and TRBJ2-4; 9 nucleotides line up with TRBD2. The V segment lost 4 bases and the J segment 0 bases; nucleotides outside the gene matches: 1. The CDR3 is 15 amino acids. Germline V lookup: CDR1 LNHDA, CDR2 SQIVND (reference sequence). The CDR3 DNA sequence: TGTGCCAGTAGTAGACTAGCGGAAGCCAAAAACATTCAGTACTTC. Amino acid sequence: CASSRLAEAKNIQYF. The full variable domain, with the rest looked up from reference TRBV19 and TRBJ2-4, is DGGITQSPKYLFRKEGQNVTLSCEQNLNHDAMYWYRQDPGQGLRLIYYSQIVNDFQKGDIAEGYSVSREKKESFPLTVTSAQKNPTAFYLCASSRLAEAKNIQYFGAGTRLSVL.

This clone has only a few counts. The chain joins TRBV5-1 to TRBJ1-5; 8 positions match TRBD1. The CDR3 length is 14 residues. J lost 4 bases, V lost 4 bases, and 4 bases had no gene match. Per germline, CDR1 SGHRS and CDR2 YFSETQ. The CDR3 coding sequence is TGCGCCAGCAGCCCAGGGGGCGAGAATCAGCCCCAGCATTTT. Its translation is CASSPGGENQPQHF.

J is TRBJ2-6 and V is TRBV19, with D perhaps TRBD1 (7 bases). CDR3 length: 17 amino acids. Germline V gene data show CDR1 as LNHDA and CDR2 as SQIVND (reference sequence). Trimming left V 5 bases short and J 1 base short, with 15 bases between. The CDR3 coding sequence is TGTGCCAGTAGTGGGGGGAACAGGGGATCTGGGGCCAACGTCCTGACTTTC. Translating gives CASSGGNRGSGANVLTF.

This clone was seen more than once but under ten times. The chain employs TRBV19 and TRBJ1-5, with a weak D call TRBD1 (5 bases). The CDR3 has 14 amino acids. Trimming removed 0 bases at V and 7 bases at J, with 10 bases between. The germline CDR1 and CDR2 sequences are LNHDA and SQIVND (reference sequence). Here the CDR3 DNA reads TGTGCCAGTAGTATAGACAGGGTAAGCCAGCCCCAGCATTTT. It encodes CASSIDRVSQPQHF.

This chain connects TRBV10-3 to TRBJ2-1; TRBD2 matches 12 bases. Germline lookup yields CDR1 ENHRY and CDR2 SYGVKD. The CDR3 sequence is 15 residues long. The V and J ends lost 4 bases and 7 bases, in that order; junction bases with no gene match: 5. DNA for the CDR3: TGTGCCATCAGTGGGGGACTAGCGGGCTTAAATGAGCAGTTCTTC. Its translation: CAISGGLAGLNEQFF.

The CDR3 reads CASRITAATNEKLFF. The CDR3 DNA reads as TGTGCCAGCAGAATCACAGCTGCAACTAATGAAAAACTGTTTTTT. V and J are TRBV6-6 and TRBJ1-4; D unresolved. Trimming left V 6 bases short and J 0 bases short, with 11 bases between. The CDR3 is made up of 15 amino acids. Germline CDR1 and CDR2: MNHNY and SVGAGI (reference sequence).

The chain links TRBV28 to TRBJ1-1; TRBD1 might be the D (5 bases). Between the trimmed V and J ends, which lost 4 bases and 1 base, there was a span of 13 bases. This CDR3 has 15 residues. Germline-derived CDR1 and CDR2 are MDHEN and SYDVKM. This chain's CDR3 is CASSSRGQGNTEAFF. Written as DNA, the CDR3 is TGTGCCAGCAGTTCCCGTGGGCAGGGGAACACTGAAGCTTTCTTT.

This chain connects TRBV5-1 to TRBJ2-2; 7 bases are a match to TRBD1. Germline CDR1 and CDR2: SGHRS and YFSETQ. The length of the CDR3 is 16 residues. After removal of 4 bases from V and 6 bases from J, the junction contained 12 bases not matched to a gene. The CDR3 DNA reads as TGCGCCAGCAGCACCGGACAGGTCTCTCACCCCGGGGAGCTGTTTTTT. Amino acid sequence: CASSTGQVSHPGELFF.

This chain connects TRBV5-4 to TRBJ2-5; TRBD1 aligns across 7 bases. J lost 4 bases, V lost 5 bases, and 8 bases had no gene match. Germline CDR1 is SGHNT and CDR2 is YYREEE (reference sequence). The CDR3 is 14 amino acids. CDR3: CASSKGALGETQYF. CDR3 nucleotide sequence: TGTGCCAGCAGTAAGGGGGCACTTGGAGAGACCCAGTACTTC.

This chain joins TRBV5-1 and TRBJ1-1; D unresolved. V shed 2 bases and J shed 3 bases, with 8 bases lying between them. The CDR3 spans 13 residues. Germline V gene data show CDR1 as SGHRS and CDR2 as YFSETQ. The CDR3 bases are TGCGCCAGCAGCTTCGGTGGTCACACTGAAGCTTTCTTT. Translated: CASSFGGHTEAFF.

DNA of the CDR3: TGTGCCAGCAGCTTAATGACTAGCGGAAGCACAGATACGCAGTATTTT. Its translation is CASSLMTSGSTDTQYF. The chain is built from TRBV7-6 and TRBJ2-3, with 9 bases aligning to TRBD2. The trim removed 2 bases at V and 0 bases at J, leaving 3 bases unmatched. This CDR3 is 16 amino acids long. The V gene's germline CDR1 is SGHVS and CDR2 FNYEAQ.